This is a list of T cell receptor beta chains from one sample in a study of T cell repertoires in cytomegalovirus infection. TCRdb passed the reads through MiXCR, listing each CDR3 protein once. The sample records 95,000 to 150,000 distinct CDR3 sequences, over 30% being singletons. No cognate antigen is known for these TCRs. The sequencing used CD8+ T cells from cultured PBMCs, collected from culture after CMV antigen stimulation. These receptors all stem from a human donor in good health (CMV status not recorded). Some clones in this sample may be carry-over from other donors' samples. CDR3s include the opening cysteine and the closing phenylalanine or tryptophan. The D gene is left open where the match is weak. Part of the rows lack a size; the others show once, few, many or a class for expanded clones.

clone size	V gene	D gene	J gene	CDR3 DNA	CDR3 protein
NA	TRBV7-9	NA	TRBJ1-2	TGTGCCAGCAGCTTAGGGTCCTATGGGCCCCCCTACTATGGCTACACCTTC	CASSLGSYGPPYYGYTF
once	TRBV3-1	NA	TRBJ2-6	TGTGCCAGCAGCCATCGCGGAGCCTCTGGGGCCAACGTCCTGACTTTC	CASSHRGASGANVLTF
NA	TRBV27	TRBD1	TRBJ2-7	TGTGCCAGCAGTATATACAGGGGGCTTCGCGAGCAGTACTTC	CASSIYRGLREQYF
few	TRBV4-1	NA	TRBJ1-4	TGCGCCAGCAGCCAATGGTTCCAGAGCGTTAATGAAAAACTGTTTTTT	CASSQWFQSVNEKLFF
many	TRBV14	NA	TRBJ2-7	TGTGCCAGCAGCCCTCTCATTGGTGGTGGCGAGCAGTACTTC	CASSPLIGGGEQYF
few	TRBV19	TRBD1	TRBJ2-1	TGTGCCAGTAGTATAGGATCCCCAGGGGGCTCAAGCGATGAGCAGTTCTTC	CASSIGSPGGSSDEQFF
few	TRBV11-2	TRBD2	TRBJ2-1	TGTGCCAGCAGCTTAGTTCTAGCGGGGGGGTTGACATCCTACAATGAGCAGTTCTTC	CASSLVLAGGLTSYNEQFF
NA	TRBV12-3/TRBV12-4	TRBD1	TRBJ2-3	TGTGCCAGCAGGAGGGAGGACAGGGGTAATGAAGGCACAGATACGCAGTATTTT	CASRREDRGNEGTDTQYF
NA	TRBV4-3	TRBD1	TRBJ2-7	TGCGCCAGCAGCCAAGAGACAGGGACCTACGAGCAGTACTTC	CASSQETGTYEQYF
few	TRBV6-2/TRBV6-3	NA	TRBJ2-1	TGTGCCAGCAGTACTAAAAACTACAATGAGCAGTTCTTC	CASSTKNYNEQFF
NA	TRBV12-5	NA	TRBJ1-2	TGTGCTAGTGGTTTGGCGACAGGTTCATTTAACTATGGCTACACCTTC	CASGLATGSFNYGYTF
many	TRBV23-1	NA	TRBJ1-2	TGCGCCAGCAGTCAATCGTTAGAGGGTGGGAACTATGGCTACACCTTC	CASSQSLEGGNYGYTF
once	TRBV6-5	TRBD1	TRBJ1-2	TGTGCCAGCAGCCCGGGACAGACCTTCTATGGCTACACCTTC	CASSPGQTFYGYTF
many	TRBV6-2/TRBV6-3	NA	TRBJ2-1	TGTGCCACCCATCGTAGATTGTCCTACAATGAGCAGTTCTTC	CATHRRLSYNEQFF
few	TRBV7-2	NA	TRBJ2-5	TGTGCCAGCAGCTTAGGTCCCGGTAGGTCCCGAGAGACCCAGTACTTC	CASSLGPGRSRETQYF
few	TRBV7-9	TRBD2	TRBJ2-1	TGTGCCAGCAGCGGGGGACTAGCGGGGGACTCCTACAATGAGCAGTTCTTC	CASSGGLAGDSYNEQFF
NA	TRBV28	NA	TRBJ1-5	TGTGCCAGCAGTTTCTCCTCCGAATTACAGGTGGGGGGTCAGCCCCAGCATTTT	CASSFSSELQVGGQPQHF
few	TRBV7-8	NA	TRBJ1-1	TGTGCCAGCAGCTTAGATGCGACTGAAGCTTTCTTT	CASSLDATEAFF
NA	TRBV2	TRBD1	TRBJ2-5	TGTGCCAGTCCGACCTCCCGGGACAGCGACCAAGAGACCCAGTACTTC	CASPTSRDSDQETQYF
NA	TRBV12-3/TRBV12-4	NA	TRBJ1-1	TGTGCCAGCAGTTTAATGTCCCGGCTGAACACTGAAGCTTTCTTT	CASSLMSRLNTEAFF
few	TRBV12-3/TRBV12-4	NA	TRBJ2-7	TGTGCCAGCAGCCGTGGGGACGAGCAGTACTTC	CASSRGDEQYF
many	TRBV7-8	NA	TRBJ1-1	TGTGCCAGCAGCCCGGGCGGGCCCGAAGCTTTCTTT	CASSPGGPEAFF
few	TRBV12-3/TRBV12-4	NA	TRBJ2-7	TGTGCCAGCACCTCCCCGGACTACACCTACGAGCAGTACTTC	CASTSPDYTYEQYF
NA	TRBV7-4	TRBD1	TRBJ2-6	TGTGCCAGCAGCTTAGCAGGACAGGGTTTAGGGGCCAACGTCCTGACTTTC	CASSLAGQGLGANVLTF
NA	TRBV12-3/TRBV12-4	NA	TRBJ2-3	TGTGCCAGCAGTTTTCTCCCTGTCCCTAGCACAGATACGCAGTATTTT	CASSFLPVPSTDTQYF
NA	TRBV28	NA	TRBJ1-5	TGTGCCAGCAGGAGCCAGGGGCTGAATCAGCCCCAGCATTTT	CASRSQGLNQPQHF
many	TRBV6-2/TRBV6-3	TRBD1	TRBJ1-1	TGTGCCAGCAGTTACTCGACCGCCAGGGGGGACACTGAAGCTTTCTTT	CASSYSTARGDTEAFF
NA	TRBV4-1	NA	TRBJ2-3	TGCGCCAGCAGCTATGGAAGGGGAACAGGGCCCACAGATACGCAGTATTTT	CASSYGRGTGPTDTQYF
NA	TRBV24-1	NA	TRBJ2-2	TGTGCCACCAGTGACGCCCAGGGGAACACCGGGGAGCTGTTTTTT	CATSDAQGNTGELFF
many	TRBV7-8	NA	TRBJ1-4	TGTGCCAGCAGCCCAGGTCCCCCGCGGGAAAAACTGTTTTTT	CASSPGPPREKLFF
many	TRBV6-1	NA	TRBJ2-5	TGTGCCAGCAGTGAAAGGGGAGCTTTCCAAGAGACCCAGTACTTC	CASSERGAFQETQYF
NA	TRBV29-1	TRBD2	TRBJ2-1	TGCAGCGTTGATGGGTCTAGCGGGGGCAGCTCCTACAATGAGCAGTTCTTC	CSVDGSSGGSSYNEQFF
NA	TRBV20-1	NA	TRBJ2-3	TGCAGTGCTAGAGATGAAGGCGGGGGCCCCGCCATAGGAGATACGCAGTATTTT	CSARDEGGGPAIGDTQYF
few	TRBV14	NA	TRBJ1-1	TGTGCCAGCAGCCAAGATCACATGAGCCTAACCACTGAAGCTTTCTTT	CASSQDHMSLTTEAFF
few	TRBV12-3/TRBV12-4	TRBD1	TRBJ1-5	TGTACCAATCATATCCGGGACAGGGGCCTACCCCGGAATCAGCCCCAGCATTTT	CTNHIRDRGLPRNQPQHF
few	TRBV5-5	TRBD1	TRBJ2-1	TGTGCCAGCAGCACCGGACAGGCTCTCTCCTACAATGAGCAGTTCTTC	CASSTGQALSYNEQFF
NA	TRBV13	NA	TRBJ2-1	TGTGCCAGCAGCCGCCGCGGAGGGGGACATGAGCAGTTCTTC	CASSRRGGGHEQFF
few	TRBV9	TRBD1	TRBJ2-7	TGTGCCAGCAGCGTTCGGACAGGGGGCGACGAGCAGTACTTC	CASSVRTGGDEQYF
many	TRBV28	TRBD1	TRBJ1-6	TGTGCCAGCAGTCCCCAGGACAGGGGCCGTTCACCCCTCCACTTT	CASSPQDRGRSPLHF
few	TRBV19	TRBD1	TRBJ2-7	TGTGCCAGTAGTACCGCCGGGACAGGGGGCGACGAGCAGTACTTC	CASSTAGTGGDEQYF
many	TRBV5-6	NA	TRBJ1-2	TGTGCCAGCAGCCTGGGACGGGGAAATTATGGCTACACCTTC	CASSLGRGNYGYTF